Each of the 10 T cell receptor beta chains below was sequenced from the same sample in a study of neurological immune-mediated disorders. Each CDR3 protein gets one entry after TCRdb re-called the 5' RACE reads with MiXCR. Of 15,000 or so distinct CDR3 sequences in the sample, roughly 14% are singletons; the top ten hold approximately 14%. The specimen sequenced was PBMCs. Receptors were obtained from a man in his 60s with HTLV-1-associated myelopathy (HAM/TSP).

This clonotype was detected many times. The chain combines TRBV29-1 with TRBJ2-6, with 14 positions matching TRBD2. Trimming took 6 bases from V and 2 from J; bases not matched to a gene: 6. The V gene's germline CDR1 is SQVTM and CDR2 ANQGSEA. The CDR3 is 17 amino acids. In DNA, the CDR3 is TGCAGCGTCTCTGGACTAGCGGGGGGAGCTGGGGCCAACGTCCTGACTTTC. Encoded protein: CSVSGLAGGAGANVLTF.

For the CDR3, the DNA is TGTGCCAGCAGTTACTCGAATCGCTGCATACATGGCAATCAGCCCCAGCATTTT. Encoded protein: CASSYSNRCIHGNQPQHF. The chain employs TRBV6-2 or TRBV6-3 and TRBJ1-5; D call uncertain. The CDR3 has 18 residues. V was trimmed by 0 bases and J by 2 bases, leaving 17 bases between them. Germline values: CDR1 MNHEY, CDR2 SVGEGT.

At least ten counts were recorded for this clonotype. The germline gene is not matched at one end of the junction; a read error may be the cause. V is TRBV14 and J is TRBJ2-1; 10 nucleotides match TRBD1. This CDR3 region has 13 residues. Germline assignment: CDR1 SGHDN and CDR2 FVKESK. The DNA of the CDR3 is TGTGCCAGCAGCCAAGATGACAGGGGGCGAGCCCACTTC. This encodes CASSQDDRGRAHF.

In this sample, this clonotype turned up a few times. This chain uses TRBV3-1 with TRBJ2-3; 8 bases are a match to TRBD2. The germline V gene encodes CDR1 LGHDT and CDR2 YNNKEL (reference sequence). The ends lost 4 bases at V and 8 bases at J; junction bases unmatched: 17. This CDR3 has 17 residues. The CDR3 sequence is CASSPRSSGGSLSTQYF. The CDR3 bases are TGTGCCAGCAGCCCCCGCTCCAGCGGGGGTTCTCTCTCTACGCAGTATTTT.

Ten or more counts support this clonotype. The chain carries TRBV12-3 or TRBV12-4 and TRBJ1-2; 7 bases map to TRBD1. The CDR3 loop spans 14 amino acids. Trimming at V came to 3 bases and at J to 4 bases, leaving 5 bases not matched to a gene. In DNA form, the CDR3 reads TGTGCCAGCAGTTTTAACAGGGGTAGCTATGGCTACACCTTC. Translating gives CASSFNRGSYGYTF.

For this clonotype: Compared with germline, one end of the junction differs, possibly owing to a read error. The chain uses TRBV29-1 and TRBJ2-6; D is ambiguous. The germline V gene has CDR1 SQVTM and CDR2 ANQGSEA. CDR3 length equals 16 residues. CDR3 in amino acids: CSVSRDVGSGANVLTF. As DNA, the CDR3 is TGCAGCGTTTCCCGTGACGTGGGCTCTGGTGCCAACGTCCTGACTTTC.

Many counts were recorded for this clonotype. CDR3 sequence reads: CSARVSGPDTQYF. Written as DNA, the CDR3 is TGCAGTGCTAGAGTTTCAGGGCCAGATACGCAGTATTTT. This sequence joins TRBV20-1 and TRBJ2-3, with a tentative D call TRBD1 (5 bases). Trimming removed 1 base from V and 4 bases from J, with 9 bases in between. The CDR3 is 13 amino acids. Germline V gives CDR1 DFQATT, CDR2 SNEGSKA (reference sequence).

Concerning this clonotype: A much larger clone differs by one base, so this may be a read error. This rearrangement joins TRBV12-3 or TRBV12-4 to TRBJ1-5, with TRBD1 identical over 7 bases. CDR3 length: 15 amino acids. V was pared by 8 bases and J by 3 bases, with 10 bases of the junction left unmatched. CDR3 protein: CASGLTGQDNQPQHF. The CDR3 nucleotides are TGTGCCAGCGGATTGACAGGGCAGGACAATCAGCCCCAGCATTTT.

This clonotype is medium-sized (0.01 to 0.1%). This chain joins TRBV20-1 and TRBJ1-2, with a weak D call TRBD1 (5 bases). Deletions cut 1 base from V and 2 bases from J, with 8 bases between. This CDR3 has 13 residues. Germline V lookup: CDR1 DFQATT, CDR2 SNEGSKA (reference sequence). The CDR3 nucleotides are TGCAGTGCTAGAGGCCAGGGAAACTATGGCTACACCTTC. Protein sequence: CSARGQGNYGYTF.

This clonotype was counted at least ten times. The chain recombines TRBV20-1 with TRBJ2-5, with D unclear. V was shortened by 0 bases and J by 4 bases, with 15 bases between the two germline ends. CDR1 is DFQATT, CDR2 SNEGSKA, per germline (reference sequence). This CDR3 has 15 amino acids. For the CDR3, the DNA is TGCAGTGCTAGAGATCCCTACCGAAACACAGAGACCCAGTACTTC. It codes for CSARDPYRNTETQYF.